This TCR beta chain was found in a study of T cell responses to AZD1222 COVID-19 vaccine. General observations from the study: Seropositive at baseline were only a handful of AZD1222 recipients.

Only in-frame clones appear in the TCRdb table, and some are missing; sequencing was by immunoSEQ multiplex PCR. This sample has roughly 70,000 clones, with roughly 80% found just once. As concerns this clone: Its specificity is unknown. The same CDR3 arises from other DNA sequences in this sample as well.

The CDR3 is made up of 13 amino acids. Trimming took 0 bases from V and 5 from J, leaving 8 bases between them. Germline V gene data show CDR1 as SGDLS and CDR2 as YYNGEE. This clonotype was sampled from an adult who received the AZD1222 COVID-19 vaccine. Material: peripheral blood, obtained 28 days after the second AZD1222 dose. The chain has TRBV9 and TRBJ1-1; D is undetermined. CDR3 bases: TGTGCCAGCAGCGTAGGAGGTCGAACTGAAGCTTTCTTT. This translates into CASSVGGRTEAFF.